This note documents a single T cell receptor (beta chain) sequence. Its antigen remains unknown. The source of the sample is a study of cytomegalovirus exposure and HLA in healthy donors. The CDR3 has 15 residues. The ends lost 6 bases at V and 5 bases at J; junction bases unmatched: 8. The germline V gene has CDR1 MNHNY and CDR2 SVGAGI (reference sequence). The primer mix had 60 Vbeta and 13 Jbeta primers. Clones were sequenced by immunoSEQ multiplex PCR, and TCRdb holds only the in-frame ones, with some missing. The repertoire holds about 160,000 clones, with around two thirds as singletons. General study points: The authors excluded some V segments, including TRBV6-2 and TRBV6-3, as indistinguishable.

The sequencing sample was made of PBMCs. This sequence joins TRBV6-6 and TRBJ2-1, with 9 bases fitting TRBD1. This receptor was taken from a man aged 45 to 65 in good health and CMV-seronegative. The CDR3 protein is CASSLDRGNHNEQFF. CDR3 DNA sequence: TGTGCCAGCAGCCTCGACAGGGGGAATCACAATGAGCAGTTCTTC.